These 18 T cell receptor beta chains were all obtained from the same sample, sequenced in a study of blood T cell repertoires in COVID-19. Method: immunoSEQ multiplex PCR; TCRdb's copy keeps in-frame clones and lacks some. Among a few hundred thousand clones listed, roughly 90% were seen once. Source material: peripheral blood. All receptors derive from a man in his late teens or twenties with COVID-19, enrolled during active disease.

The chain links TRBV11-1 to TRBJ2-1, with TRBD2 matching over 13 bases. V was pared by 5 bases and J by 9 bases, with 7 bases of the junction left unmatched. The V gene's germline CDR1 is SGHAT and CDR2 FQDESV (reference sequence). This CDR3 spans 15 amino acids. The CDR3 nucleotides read TGTGCCAGCAGCCAGGGACTAGCGGGGTCGGGTGAGCAGTTCTTC. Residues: CASSQGLAGSGEQFF.

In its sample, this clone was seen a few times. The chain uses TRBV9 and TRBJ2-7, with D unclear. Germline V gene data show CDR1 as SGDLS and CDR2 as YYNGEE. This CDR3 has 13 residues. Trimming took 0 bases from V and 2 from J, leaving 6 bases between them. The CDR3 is CASSVEQPYEQYF. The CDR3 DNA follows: TGTGCCAGCAGCGTAGAACAGCCCTACGAGCAGTACTTC.

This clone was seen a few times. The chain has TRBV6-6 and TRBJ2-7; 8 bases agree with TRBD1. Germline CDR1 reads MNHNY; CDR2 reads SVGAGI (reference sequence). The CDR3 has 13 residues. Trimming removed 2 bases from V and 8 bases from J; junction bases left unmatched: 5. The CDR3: CASSYPDRGKQYF. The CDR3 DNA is TGTGCCAGCAGTTACCCTGACAGGGGTAAGCAGTACTTC.

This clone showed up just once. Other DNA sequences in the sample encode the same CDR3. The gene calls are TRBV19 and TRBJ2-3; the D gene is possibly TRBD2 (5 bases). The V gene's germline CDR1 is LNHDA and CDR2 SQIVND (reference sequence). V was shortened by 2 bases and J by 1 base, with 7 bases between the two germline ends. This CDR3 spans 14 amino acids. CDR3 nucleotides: TGTGCCAGTAGTATAACCGGGGGCACAGATACGCAGTATTTT. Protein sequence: CASSITGGTDTQYF.

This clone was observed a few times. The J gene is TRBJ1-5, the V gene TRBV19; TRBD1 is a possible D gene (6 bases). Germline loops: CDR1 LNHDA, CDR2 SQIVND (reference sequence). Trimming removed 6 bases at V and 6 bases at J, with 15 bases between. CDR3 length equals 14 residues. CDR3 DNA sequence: TGTGCCAGTAGCACTACAGGGTCCCCTCAGCCCCAGCATTTT. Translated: CASSTTGSPQPQHF. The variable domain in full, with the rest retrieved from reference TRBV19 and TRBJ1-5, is DGGITQSPKYLFRKEGQNVTLSCEQNLNHDAMYWYRQDPGQGLRLIYYSQIVNDFQKGDIAEGYSVSREKKESFPLTVTSAQKNPTAFYLCASSTTGSPQPQHFGDGTRLSIL.

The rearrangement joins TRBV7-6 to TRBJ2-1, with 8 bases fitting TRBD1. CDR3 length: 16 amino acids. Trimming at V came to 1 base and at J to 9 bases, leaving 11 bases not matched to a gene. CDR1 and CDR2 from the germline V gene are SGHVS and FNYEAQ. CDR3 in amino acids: CASSLGRQGAGVEQFF. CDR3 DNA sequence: TGTGCCAGCAGCTTAGGCCGGCAGGGGGCTGGTGTTGAGCAGTTCTTC.

CDR3: CASSENGFDRGQPQHF. The CDR3 DNA reads TGTGCCAGCAGTGAAAACGGGTTCGACAGGGGTCAGCCCCAGCATTTT. The gene calls are TRBV6-1 and TRBJ1-5; 8 positions match TRBD1. Germline trimming cut 2 bases from V and 6 bases from J; bases unmatched to any gene: 9. This CDR3 contains 16 residues. The V gene's germline CDR1 is MNHNS and CDR2 SASEGT.

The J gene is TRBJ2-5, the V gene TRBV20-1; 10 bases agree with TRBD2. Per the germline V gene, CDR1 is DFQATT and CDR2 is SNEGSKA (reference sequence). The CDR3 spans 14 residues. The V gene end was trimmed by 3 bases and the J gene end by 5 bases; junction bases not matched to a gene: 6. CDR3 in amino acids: CSASVAGGYETQYF. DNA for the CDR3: TGCAGTGCTAGTGTAGCGGGGGGCTATGAGACCCAGTACTTC.

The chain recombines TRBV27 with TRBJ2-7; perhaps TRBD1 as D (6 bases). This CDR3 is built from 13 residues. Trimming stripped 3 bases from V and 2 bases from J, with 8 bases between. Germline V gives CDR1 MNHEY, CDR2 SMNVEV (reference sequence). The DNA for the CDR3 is TGTGCCAGCAGTTTCGACAGGACCTACGAGCAGTACTTC. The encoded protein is CASSFDRTYEQYF.

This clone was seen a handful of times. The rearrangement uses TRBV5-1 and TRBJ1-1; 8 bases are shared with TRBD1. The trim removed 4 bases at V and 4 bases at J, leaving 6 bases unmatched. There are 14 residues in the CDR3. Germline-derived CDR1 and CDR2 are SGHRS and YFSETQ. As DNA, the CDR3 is TGCGCCAGCAGCCGCGGACAGGGAATCACTGAAGCTTTCTTT. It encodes CASSRGQGITEAFF.

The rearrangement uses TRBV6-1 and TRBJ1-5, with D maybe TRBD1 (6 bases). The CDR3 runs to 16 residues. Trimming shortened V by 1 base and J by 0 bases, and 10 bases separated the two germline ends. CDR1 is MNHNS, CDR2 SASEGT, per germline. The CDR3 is CASSEVGHYSNQPQHF. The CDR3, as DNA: TGTGCCAGCAGTGAAGTGGGACATTATAGCAATCAGCCCCAGCATTTT.

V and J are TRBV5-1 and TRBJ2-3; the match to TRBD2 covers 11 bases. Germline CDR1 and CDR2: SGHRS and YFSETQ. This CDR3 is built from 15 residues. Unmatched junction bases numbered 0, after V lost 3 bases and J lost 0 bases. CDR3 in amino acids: CASSSSGRSTDTQYF. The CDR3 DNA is TGCGCCAGCAGCTCTAGCGGGAGGAGCACAGATACGCAGTATTTT.

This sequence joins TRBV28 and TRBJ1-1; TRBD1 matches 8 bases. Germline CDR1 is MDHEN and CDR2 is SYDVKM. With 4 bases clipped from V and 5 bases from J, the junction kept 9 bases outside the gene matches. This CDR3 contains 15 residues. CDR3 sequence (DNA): TGTGCCAGCAGTTCCCAAGGACAGGGAAAAACTGAAGCTTTCTTT. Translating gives CASSSQGQGKTEAFF.

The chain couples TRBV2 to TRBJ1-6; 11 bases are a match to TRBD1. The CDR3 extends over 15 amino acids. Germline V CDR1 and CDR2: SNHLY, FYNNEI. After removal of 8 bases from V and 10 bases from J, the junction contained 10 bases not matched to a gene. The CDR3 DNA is TGTGCCAGCGAACGAACCGGGACAGGGGGATCACCCCTCCACTTT. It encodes CASERTGTGGSPLHF.

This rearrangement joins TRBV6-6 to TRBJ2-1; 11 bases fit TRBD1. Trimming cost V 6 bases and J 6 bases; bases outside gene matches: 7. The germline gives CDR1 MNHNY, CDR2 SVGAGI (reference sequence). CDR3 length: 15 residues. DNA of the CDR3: TGTGCCAGCAGGAACGGACAGGGGGCGGGCAATGAGCAGTTCTTC. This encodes CASRNGQGAGNEQFF.

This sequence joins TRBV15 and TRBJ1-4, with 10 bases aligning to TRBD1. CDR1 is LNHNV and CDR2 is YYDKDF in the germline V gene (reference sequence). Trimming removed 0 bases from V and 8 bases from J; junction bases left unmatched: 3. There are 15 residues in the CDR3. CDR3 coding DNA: TGTGCCACCAGCAGAGATCTGACAGGGGGCGAAAAACTGTTTTTT. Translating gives CATSRDLTGGEKLFF. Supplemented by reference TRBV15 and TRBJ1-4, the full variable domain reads DAMVIQNPRYQVTQFGKPVTLSCSQTLNHNVMYWYQQKSSQAPKLLFHYYDKDFNNEADTPDNFQSRRPNTSFCFLDIRSPGLGDTAMYLCATSRDLTGGEKLFFGSGTQLSVL.

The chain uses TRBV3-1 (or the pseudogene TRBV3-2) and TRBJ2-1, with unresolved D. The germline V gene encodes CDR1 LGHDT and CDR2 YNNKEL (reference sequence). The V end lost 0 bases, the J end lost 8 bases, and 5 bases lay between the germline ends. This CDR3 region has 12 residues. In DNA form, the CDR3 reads TGTGCCAGCAGCCAAGAGTCCGATGAGCAGTTCTTC. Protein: CASSQESDEQFF.

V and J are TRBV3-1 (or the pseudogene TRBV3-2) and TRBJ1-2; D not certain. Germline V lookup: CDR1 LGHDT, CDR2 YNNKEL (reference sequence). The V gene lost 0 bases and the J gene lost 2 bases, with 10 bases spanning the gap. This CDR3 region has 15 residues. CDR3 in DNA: TGTGCCAGCAGCCAAGACGGGGAGATAAACTATGGCTACACCTTC. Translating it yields CASSQDGEINYGYTF.